This T cell receptor beta chain was observed in a study of blood T cell repertoires in COVID-19. The method was immunoSEQ multiplex PCR; TCRdb's version includes in-frame clones alone and lacks a portion of them. The sample holds over 65,000 clones; around nine tenths are singletons and the top ten take roughly 10%. Sequencing used peripheral blood. The sequence came from a human donor in a cohort sampled during active COVID-19.

CDR3 DNA sequence: TGTGCCAGCAGCCGGAGCACAGATACGCAGTATTTT. Translation gives CASSRSTDTQYF. The chain recombines TRBV28 with TRBJ2-3; no clear D. The CDR3 contains 12 residues. The V and J ends lost 6 bases and 0 bases respectively, with 4 bases between them. Germline V CDR1 and CDR2: MDHEN, SYDVKM.